The clone carrying this T cell receptor beta chain appeared a few times. This record comes from a study of blood T cells in healthy people across ages. Then a second PCR, running about 6 to 12 cycles, was carried out with a sample-barcoded 5' primer and a J-beta primer mix. TCRdb reprocessed the 5' RACE reads with MiXCR, giving one entry per CDR3 protein. The table includes approximately 2,000,000 distinct CDR3 sequences, more than 35% detected once. This sequence originates from a human donor in good health. The sequencing input was blood.

This chain's CDR3 is CASSWTSGGTYEQYF. Here the CDR3 DNA reads TGTGCCAGCAGCTGGACTAGCGGGGGGACCTACGAGCAGTACTTC. The rearrangement joins TRBV7-2 to TRBJ2-7; 14 nucleotides agree with TRBD2. Trimming took 4 bases from V and 2 from J; bases not matched to a gene: 1. The CDR3 covers 15 residues. The V gene's germline CDR1 is SGHTA and CDR2 FQGNSA.